This T cell receptor beta chain was profiled in a study of siplizumab effects on memory and regulatory T cells. The germline V gene encodes CDR1 MNHEY and CDR2 SMNVEV (reference sequence). CDR3 size: 15 residues. Trimming cost V 2 bases and J 3 bases, with 11 bases left between them. About 10^5 TCR templates were assayed per sample. Profiling relied on immunoSEQ multiplex PCR, and the TCRdb table lists in-frame clones only, not all of them. The data hold 100,000 or so clones, with 94% observed a single time. A remark on this clone: Its target is not known.

Broader study findings: For siplizumab cultures, the suppressive function of their proliferating Tregs was not confirmed.

This sequence was found in a human donor in good health. The sample comprised Tregs sorted from blood. The genes are TRBV27 and TRBJ2-1, with D hard to call. As DNA, the CDR3 is TGTGCCAGCAGTTTAGAAGGGCCGGGCTACAATGAGCAGTTCTTC. Translated: CASSLEGPGYNEQFF.